The 5 T cell receptor beta chains in this list originate from one sample, sequenced in a study of CD8 T cells in ankylosing spondylitis. A single record per CDR3 protein comes from TCRdb applying MiXCR to the 5' RACE reads. In the table there are 200,000 to 300,000 distinct CDR3 sequences, 8% to 9.5% of which are singletons. The sample comprised blood, either unsorted or a sorted T cell fraction (not recorded which). Receptor source: a male donor with ankylosing spondylitis or in good health (not recorded which).

This clonotype was counted only a few times. The chain links TRBV5-1 to TRBJ2-2; TRBD1 is a possible D gene (5 bases). There are 16 residues in the CDR3. The V gene's germline CDR1 is SGHRS and CDR2 YFSETQ. Trimming left V 4 bases short and J 5 bases short, with 18 bases between. The CDR3 loop is CASSPDIGAGTGELFF. The CDR3 region has the DNA TGCGCCAGCAGCCCCGACATAGGGGCAGGGACCGGGGAGCTGTTTTTT.

This clonotype was seen at least ten times. V gene TRBV5-1 combines with J gene TRBJ2-3; 8 bases fit TRBD1. CDR3 length equals 15 residues. The V and J ends lost 0 bases and 4 bases, in that order; junction bases with no gene match: 4. Germline V lookup: CDR1 SGHRS, CDR2 YFSETQ. The CDR3 here is CASSLGQGNADTQYF. CDR3 nucleotides: TGCGCCAGCAGCTTGGGACAGGGGAACGCAGATACGCAGTATTTT.

The rearrangement uses TRBV29-1 and TRBJ2-7; 8 bases are a match to TRBD2. The CDR3 has 14 amino acids. Trimming took 4 bases from V and 3 from J; bases not matched to a gene: 8. Germline V gene data show CDR1 as SQVTM and CDR2 as ANQGSEA. The CDR3, as DNA: TGCAGCGTTGGGGATAGCGGGAAAATCTACGAGCAGTACTTC. Protein product: CSVGDSGKIYEQYF.

The table lists this clonotype with many counts. The chain combines TRBV30 with TRBJ2-1; the D gene is possibly TRBD2 (6 bases). V lost 5 bases, J lost 3 bases, and 11 bases lay in between. The CDR3 is 13 residues long. Germline assignment: CDR1 GTSNPN and CDR2 SVGIG (reference sequence). For the CDR3, the DNA is TGTGCCTGGGGCTCGGGGGTCTACAATGAGCAGTTCTTC. Protein: CAWGSGVYNEQFF.

At least ten counts were recorded for this clonotype. The rearrangement joins TRBV29-1 to TRBJ1-2, with 10 bases matching TRBD1. Germline V gene lookup returns CDR1 SQVTM and CDR2 ANQGSEA. The CDR3 loop spans 13 amino acids. V lost 6 bases and J lost 6; bases outside the gene matches: 7. The CDR3 reads CSVGDRGGNGYTF. The CDR3 DNA is TGCAGCGTGGGGGACAGGGGTGGAAATGGCTACACCTTC.